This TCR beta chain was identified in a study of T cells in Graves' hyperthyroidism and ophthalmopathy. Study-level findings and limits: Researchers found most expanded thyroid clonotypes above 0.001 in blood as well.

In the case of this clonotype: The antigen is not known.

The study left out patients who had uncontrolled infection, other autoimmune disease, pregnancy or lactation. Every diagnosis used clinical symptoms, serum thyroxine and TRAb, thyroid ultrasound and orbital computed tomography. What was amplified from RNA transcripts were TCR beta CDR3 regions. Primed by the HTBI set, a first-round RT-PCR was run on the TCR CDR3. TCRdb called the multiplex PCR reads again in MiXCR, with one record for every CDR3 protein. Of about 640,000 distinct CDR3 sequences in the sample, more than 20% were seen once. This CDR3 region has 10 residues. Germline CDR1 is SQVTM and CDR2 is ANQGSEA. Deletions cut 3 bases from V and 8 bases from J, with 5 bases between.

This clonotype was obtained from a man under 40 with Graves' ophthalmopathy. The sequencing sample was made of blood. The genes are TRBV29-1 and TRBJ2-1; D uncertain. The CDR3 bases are TGCAGCGTTGAGTCTCATGAGCAGTTCTTC. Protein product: CSVESHEQFF.